The subject of this entry is one T cell receptor (beta chain). For sorted subsets, about 190 ng DNA per replicate equaled 33,000 or so T cell genomes. Assay: immunoSEQ multiplex PCR; the TCRdb copy retains only in-frame clones and omits some. The table has about 2,100,000 clones, approximately 94% seen once; the top ten hold about 1.5%. The sample belongs to a study of shared clonotypes between healthy human individuals. Terminally differentiated effector memory CD45RA+ cells were excluded by CCR7 positive selection of CD45RO-negative cells. The TCR was taken from a man aged 18 to 35 in good health. Some clones in this sample may be carry-over from other donors' samples. Material for sequencing was naive CD8+ T cells from PBMCs.

The CDR3: CASSLATTPDQPQHF. CDR3 DNA sequence: TGTGCCAGCAGCTTAGCGACCACCCCAGATCAGCCCCAGCATTTT. The chain has TRBV7-8 and TRBJ1-5; D gene uncertain. V lost 0 bases to trimming and J lost 5 bases, with 11 bases between them. This CDR3 spans 15 amino acids. Germline assignment: CDR1 SGHVS and CDR2 FQNEAQ.